Below, 29 T cell receptor beta chains from the same sample are listed, as sequenced in a study of glioma-infiltrating T cells after dendritic cell vaccination. Produced via immunoSEQ multiplex PCR; TCRdb's table is partial and in-frame only. The sample comprises 90,000 or so clones, approximately 87% of which are singletons, and 2.5% to 3% rests with the top ten. Sequencing was performed on blood, taken before dendritic cell vaccination. The receptors stem from a human donor with glioblastoma.

V is TRBV4-3 and J is TRBJ2-1; 8 positions agree with TRBD2. The CDR3 consists of 17 residues. Looked up from germline, CDR1 is LGHNA and CDR2 is YSLEER. J gave up 8 bases and V 1 base, and 13 bases lay outside the gene matches. The DNA for the CDR3 is TGCGCCAGCAGCCAAGGCCCAACGGGAGGGCCGTGGGATGAGCAGTTCTTC. Residues: CASSQGPTGGPWDEQFF.

The chain recombines TRBV7-2 with TRBJ2-1; the D is unclear. Trimming removed 2 bases from V and 4 bases from J, with 9 bases in between. The germline gives CDR1 SGHTA, CDR2 FQGNSA. The CDR3 sequence is 14 residues long. The CDR3 coding sequence is TGTGCCAGCAGCTTAAGCTCTGATTACAATGAGCAGTTCTTC. It encodes CASSLSSDYNEQFF. The full variable domain, completed using reference TRBV7-2 and TRBJ2-1, is GAGVSQSPSNKVTEKGKDVELRCDPISGHTALYWYRQSLGQGLEFLIYFQGNSAPDKSGLPSDRFSAERTGGSVSTLTIQRTQQEDSAVYLCASSLSSDYNEQFFGPGTRLTVL.

This rearrangement joins TRBV7-9 to TRBJ2-5, with 7 nucleotides matching TRBD2. V trimming: 1 base; J trimming: 5 bases; junction bases outside the gene matches: 10. Germline CDR1 is SEHNR and CDR2 is FQNEAQ (reference sequence). CDR3 size: 16 residues. CDR3 in DNA: TGTGCCAGCAGCTTAGGGGGACTCTCAGCGGGGGAGACCCAGTACTTC. Protein sequence: CASSLGGLSAGETQYF.

In its sample, this clone was seen once. The chain joins TRBV5-1 to TRBJ2-7; a weak D match, TRBD1 (5 bases). V was trimmed by 5 bases and J by 3 bases, leaving 27 bases between them. Germline-derived CDR1 and CDR2 are SGHRS and YFSETQ. The CDR3 runs 18 residues. For the CDR3, the DNA is TGCGCCAGCAGGGGATTACCGAGTAACAGGCAGCAGGTCTACGAGCAGTACTTC. It yields the protein CASRGLPSNRQQVYEQYF.

This clone was seen more than once but under ten times. The rearrangement links TRBV6-6 to TRBJ2-7; D remains ambiguous. The CDR3 length is 14 residues. The V and J ends lost 1 base and 0 bases respectively, with 7 bases between them. Per the germline V gene, CDR1 is MNHNY and CDR2 is SVGAGI (reference sequence). In DNA form, the CDR3 reads TGTGCCAGCAGTTACTTGCTGAGCTCCTACGAGCAGTACTTC. It is translated as CASSYLLSSYEQYF.

J is TRBJ2-5 and V is TRBV29-1, with D maybe TRBD2 (6 bases). CDR1 is SQVTM and CDR2 is ANQGSEA in the germline V gene. The CDR3 is made up of 12 amino acids. Deletions cut 3 bases from V and 5 bases from J, with 10 bases between. The CDR3 nucleotides are TGCAGCGTTGAGGGGACTTCGGAGACCCAGTACTTC. Its protein product is CSVEGTSETQYF.

The rearrangement links TRBV7-9 to TRBJ2-5; D is perhaps TRBD2 (5 bases). The germline gives CDR1 SEHNR, CDR2 FQNEAQ (reference sequence). The CDR3 length is 15 residues. V shed 7 bases and J shed 1 base, with 16 bases lying between them. The CDR3 DNA is TGTGCCAGCACCTTTGAGGGTAAATCCCAAGAGACCCAGTACTTC. It yields the protein CASTFEGKSQETQYF. The whole variable domain, filled in from reference TRBV7-9 and TRBJ2-5, reads DTGVSQNPRHKITKRGQNVTFRCDPISEHNRLYWYRQTLGQGPEFLTYFQNEAQLEKSRLLSDRFSAERPKGSFSTLEIQRTEQGDSAMYLCASTFEGKSQETQYFGPGTRLLVL.

The chain combines TRBV5-1 with TRBJ1-3; D is ambiguous. Trimming removed 5 bases at V and 4 bases at J, with 7 bases between. The CDR3 consists of 12 residues. Germline V gene lookup returns CDR1 SGHRS and CDR2 YFSETQ. CDR3: CASSWEGNTIYF. The CDR3 DNA sequence: TGCGCCAGCAGTTGGGAGGGAAACACCATATATTTT.

The chain recombines TRBV6-1 with TRBJ2-3; a weak D match, TRBD1 (6 bases). The CDR3 has 12 residues. Per germline, CDR1 MNHNS and CDR2 SASEGT. The V end was cut by 9 bases, the J end by 4 bases, with 11 bases between. The CDR3 DNA is TGTGCCAGTACAGGGTTCGCAGATACGCAGTATTTT. Translating gives CASTGFADTQYF.

The chain has TRBV5-6 and TRBJ2-5, with 9 nucleotides matching TRBD2. CDR1 and CDR2 (germline): SGHDT, YYEEEE. V lost 2 bases, J lost 5 bases, and 7 bases stayed unmatched. The CDR3 contains 15 residues. CDR3 protein: CASSFGGGARETQYF. In DNA form, the CDR3 reads TGTGCCAGCAGCTTCGGCGGGGGGGCCCGGGAGACCCAGTACTTC.

The rearrangement joins TRBV11-2 to TRBJ2-5, with 7 bases matching TRBD2. J gave up 1 base and V 2 bases, and 7 bases lay outside the gene matches. CDR3 length equals 16 residues. CDR1 is SGHAT and CDR2 is FQNNGV in the germline V gene. The CDR3 is CASSLRPLAPQETQYF. Written as DNA, the CDR3 is TGTGCCAGCAGCTTACGGCCACTAGCGCCCCAAGAGACCCAGTACTTC.

The chain uses TRBV10-1 and TRBJ1-1; D is uncertain. CDR3 length: 13 residues. Trimming left V 11 bases short and J 4 bases short, with 17 bases between. Germline assignment: CDR1 WNHNN and CDR2 SYGVQD (reference sequence). The CDR3: CASSRGLGTEAFF. As DNA, the CDR3 is TGCGCCTCCAGCCGAGGGCTGGGCACTGAAGCTTTCTTT.

The chain employs TRBV29-1 and TRBJ1-5, with a weak D call TRBD1 (6 bases). Germline V gives CDR1 SQVTM, CDR2 ANQGSEA. There are 13 residues in the CDR3. V lost 7 bases, J lost 7 bases, and 17 bases lay in between. In DNA, the CDR3 is TGCAGCGCCGAGGCAGGGGAGGGACAGCCCCAGCATTTT. Translation: CSAEAGEGQPQHF.

The V call is TRBV30, the J call TRBJ1-4, with a possible D match to TRBD1 (6 bases). CDR3 length equals 13 residues. Germline CDR1 is GTSNPN and CDR2 is SVGIG (reference sequence). V was cut by 2 bases and J by 5 bases, with 9 bases left in between. CDR3 in DNA: TGTGCCTGGAGTCCCGGACAGAATGAAAAACTGTTTTTT. Translated: CAWSPGQNEKLFF.

V gene TRBV7-9 combines with J gene TRBJ1-5; TRBD1 is a possible D gene (5 bases). Germline V gene sequence: CDR1 SEHNR, CDR2 FQNEAQ (reference sequence). The V and J ends lost 6 bases and 7 bases respectively, with 16 bases between them. The CDR3 is 14 amino acids. CDR3 in amino acids: CASSAREGPQPQHF. The CDR3 DNA reads as TGTGCCAGCAGTGCTCGGGAGGGGCCCCAGCCCCAGCATTTT. Filled out from reference TRBV7-9 and TRBJ1-5, the complete variable domain reads DTGVSQNPRHKITKRGQNVTFRCDPISEHNRLYWYRQTLGQGPEFLTYFQNEAQLEKSRLLSDRFSAERPKGSFSTLEIQRTEQGDSAMYLCASSAREGPQPQHFGDGTRLSIL.

The rearrangement uses TRBV5-1 and TRBJ2-5; weak D call: TRBD2 (5 bases). The V end was cut by 4 bases, the J end by 0 bases, with 16 bases between. CDR1 and CDR2 (germline): SGHRS, YFSETQ. This CDR3 contains 16 residues. The CDR3: CASSPEVLADQETQYF. The CDR3 nucleotides read TGCGCCAGCAGCCCGGAGGTACTCGCGGACCAAGAGACCCAGTACTTC. The entire variable domain, with the rest obtained from reference TRBV5-1 and TRBJ2-5, is as follows: KAGVTQTPRYLIKTRGQQVTLSCSPISGHRSVSWYQQTPGQGLQFLFEYFSETQRNKGNFPGRFSGRQFSNSRSEMNVSTLELGDSALYLCASSPEVLADQETQYFGPGTRLLVL.

The chain uses TRBV7-9 and TRBJ2-5; TRBD1 is a possible D gene (5 bases). The CDR3 has 14 residues. Looked up from germline, CDR1 is SEHNR and CDR2 is FQNEAQ (reference sequence). V dropped 5 bases and J dropped 4 bases, with 14 bases sitting between them. CDR3 DNA: TGTGCCAGCAGCCCGCCAGGGCGGCGAGAGACCCAGTACTTC. Residues: CASSPPGRRETQYF.

The rearrangement links TRBV7-6 to TRBJ1-2, with TRBD1 as a possible D gene (6 bases). The ends were cut back, 8 bases at V and 6 bases at J, with 10 bases in the middle. The CDR3 is made up of 11 amino acids. CDR1 and CDR2 from the germline V gene are SGHVS and FNYEAQ. Here the CDR3 reads CASGRGDGYTF. DNA of the CDR3: TGTGCCAGCGGCAGGGGCGATGGCTACACCTTC.

This chain links TRBV27 with TRBJ1-4; TRBD1 agrees at 7 bases. CDR1 and CDR2 from the germline V gene are MNHEY and SMNVEV (reference sequence). The CDR3 totals 16 residues. The trim removed 4 bases at V and 3 bases at J, leaving 8 bases unmatched. In DNA, the CDR3 is TGTGCCAGCAGTTGGACAGGCCTGCTAGCTAATGAAAAACTGTTTTTT. Protein: CASSWTGLLANEKLFF.

The rearrangement links TRBV5-1 to TRBJ2-2; 9 bases fit TRBD1. After removal of 4 bases from V and 1 base from J, the junction contained 2 bases not matched to a gene. Germline lookup yields CDR1 SGHRS and CDR2 YFSETQ. The CDR3 contains 15 residues. CDR3 nucleotide sequence: TGCGCCAGCAGCCGGGACAGGGTGAACACCGGGGAGCTGTTTTTT. It encodes CASSRDRVNTGELFF.

The rearrangement links TRBV6-4 to TRBJ2-3; 16 bases align to TRBD2. Germline CDR1 reads MRHNA; CDR2 reads SNTAGT. The CDR3 loop spans 19 amino acids. Trimming removed 4 bases from V and 6 bases from J; junction bases left unmatched: 13. In nucleotides, the CDR3 is TGTGCCAGCAGTGCCCTTCCGGGACTAGCGGGAGGGCCTCCGGATACGCAGTATTTT. It yields the protein CASSALPGLAGGPPDTQYF.

The genes are TRBV6-1 and TRBJ2-3; 12 bases map to TRBD2. J gave up 1 base and V 4 bases, and 0 bases lay outside the gene matches. CDR1 is MNHNS, CDR2 SASEGT, per germline. The CDR3 length is 15 residues. The CDR3 region has the DNA TGTGCCAGCAGTGGACTAGCGGGGGGCACAGATACGCAGTATTTT. Translating it yields CASSGLAGGTDTQYF.

The chain uses TRBV15 and TRBJ2-3; D gene ambiguous. The ends were cut back, 0 bases at V and 1 base at J, with 11 bases in the middle. This CDR3 comprises 16 residues. CDR1 is LNHNV and CDR2 is YYDKDF in the germline V gene (reference sequence). The CDR3 bases are TGTGCCACCAGCAGAGAAAGAGGCTCTGGCACAGATACGCAGTATTTT. Translated: CATSRERGSGTDTQYF.

This clone showed up just once. The gene calls are TRBV2 and TRBJ2-7; 7 bases agree with TRBD1. The CDR3 contains 13 residues. J gave up 2 bases and V 7 bases, and 5 bases lay outside the gene matches. Per the germline V gene, CDR1 is SNHLY and CDR2 is FYNNEI. The CDR3 reads CASKVGQTYEQYF. The DNA for the CDR3 is TGTGCCAGCAAAGTGGGACAGACCTACGAGCAGTACTTC.

This chain uses TRBV6-1 with TRBJ2-2, with a possible D match to TRBD1 (6 bases). Germline V gives CDR1 MNHNS, CDR2 SASEGT. The V gene lost 9 bases and the J gene lost 0 bases, with 8 bases spanning the gap. CDR3 length: 13 residues. The CDR3 is CARGTPNTGELFF. The CDR3, as DNA: TGTGCCAGGGGGACACCGAACACCGGGGAGCTGTTTTTT.

The CDR3 DNA follows: TGTGCCAGCAGCTTAGCGAGGACAGTTGTGGGTGGCTACACCTTC. Residues: CASSLARTVVGGYTF. The chain is built from TRBV7-2 and TRBJ1-2, with D possibly being TRBD1 (6 bases). Trimming took off 0 bases at V and 7 bases at J, with 15 bases between the two ends. The CDR3 has 15 amino acids. Looked up from germline, CDR1 is SGHTA and CDR2 is FQGNSA.

V and J are TRBV19 and TRBJ2-7, with 9 bases lining up with TRBD1. With V trimmed by 3 bases and J by 11 bases, 2 bases remained unmatched. This CDR3 comprises 11 residues. The germline CDR1 and CDR2 sequences are LNHDA and SQIVND (reference sequence). DNA of the CDR3: TGTGCCAGTAGTATTGGGGACAGGGAGTACTTC. Translation: CASSIGDREYF.

The chain links TRBV4-2 to TRBJ1-2, with 10 nucleotides matching TRBD1. The CDR3 length is 19 residues. Per the germline V gene, CDR1 is LGHNA and CDR2 is YNFKEQ. The V and J ends lost 0 bases and 1 base, in that order; junction bases with no gene match: 11. In nucleotides, the CDR3 is TGTGCCAGCAGCCAAGACTCAGACAGGGGGCATAATCGTAACTATGGCTACACCTTC. It specifies CASSQDSDRGHNRNYGYTF.

This CDR3 is CASSLGTRGTDTQYF. CDR3 DNA sequence: TGTGCCAGCAGCTTAGGGACTAGGGGCACAGATACGCAGTATTTT. This chain uses TRBV7-2 with TRBJ2-3, with 7 nucleotides matching TRBD2. CDR3 length: 15 amino acids. Germline loops: CDR1 SGHTA, CDR2 FQGNSA. Losses at the gene ends were 1 base for V and 1 base for J; bases not matched to a gene: 2.